A single sample is the source of the 16 T cell receptor beta chains below, sequenced in a study of technical replicates of blood from several donors. Assay: immunoSEQ multiplex PCR; the TCRdb copy retains only in-frame clones and omits some. The sample holds around 86,000 clones, about 96% seen once. The specimen sequenced was T cells isolated from PBMCs. These receptors were collected from a human donor in good health.

The chain combines TRBV27 with TRBJ2-2, with D possibly TRBD2 on 6 matching bases. This CDR3 region has 17 residues. V lost 1 base, J lost 3 bases, and 15 bases lay in between. Per germline, CDR1 MNHEY and CDR2 SMNVEV (reference sequence). This CDR3 reads CASSLYEAGSHTGELFF. CDR3 DNA sequence: TGTGCCAGCAGTTTATACGAGGCGGGGTCACACACCGGGGAGCTGTTTTTT.

The CDR3 loop reads CASSYNPGTVTEQFF. The CDR3 DNA reads TGCGCCAGCAGCTATAATCCCGGGACAGTAACTGAGCAGTTCTTC. The V call is TRBV4-1, the J call TRBJ2-1, with 7 bases that match TRBD1. The V gene end was trimmed by 5 bases and the J gene end by 9 bases; junction bases not matched to a gene: 13. CDR1 is MGHRA, CDR2 YSYEKL, per germline. CDR3 length equals 15 residues.

This sequence joins TRBV14 and TRBJ2-7; no definite D call. CDR1 and CDR2 from the germline V gene are SGHDN and FVKESK. Between the trimmed V and J ends, which lost 1 base and 3 bases, there was a span of 10 bases. CDR3 length: 14 residues. The CDR3, as DNA: TGTGCCAGCAGCCAAGCTTGGGCACGCTACGAGCAGTACTTC. This encodes CASSQAWARYEQYF.

This chain joins TRBV19 and TRBJ1-1, with D possibly matching TRBD1 (5 bases). V shed 2 bases and J shed 1 base, with 8 bases lying between them. The V gene's germline CDR1 is LNHDA and CDR2 SQIVND (reference sequence). This CDR3 is built from 14 residues. CDR3 bases: TGTGCCAGTAGTATATGGGGCTCGAACACTGAAGCTTTCTTT. Translation gives CASSIWGSNTEAFF.

The chain uses TRBV21-1 and TRBJ2-7; TRBD2 was called by the table and not checked on the DNA. TRBV21-1 is listed as a pseudogene. This CDR3 contains 17 residues. The DNA of the CDR3 is TGTGCCAGCAGCAAAGCGATTAAGAGACTAGCGGGAGCGAAGCAGTACTTC. Residues: CASSKAIKRLAGAKQYF.

The chain couples TRBV9 to TRBJ1-3; D is undetermined. The germline CDR1 and CDR2 sequences are SGDLS and YYNGEE. The CDR3 runs 15 residues. V gave up 4 bases and J gave up 2 bases, with 13 bases separating them. CDR3 region: CASSSRSLTGNTIYF. CDR3 DNA sequence: TGTGCCAGCAGCTCACGTAGTCTTACTGGAAACACCATATATTTT.

The rearrangement uses TRBV7-9 and TRBJ1-6; weak D call: TRBD1 (5 bases). Deletions cut 3 bases from V and 2 bases from J, with 11 bases between. This CDR3 region has 16 residues. Germline assignment: CDR1 SEHNR and CDR2 FQNEAQ (reference sequence). The CDR3, as DNA: TGTGCCAGCAGCTTTAGCAGGGATGCCTATAATTCACCCCTCCACTTT. Amino acids: CASSFSRDAYNSPLHF.

The chain carries TRBV6-5 and TRBJ2-5, with D possibly being TRBD2 (6 bases). Trimming took 2 bases from V and 5 from J, leaving 9 bases between them. Germline CDR1 and CDR2: MNHEY and SVGAGI. This CDR3 is 13 amino acids long. The DNA of the CDR3 is TGTGCCAGCAGTTACGCACGGGAGGAGACCCAGTACTTC. Residues: CASSYAREETQYF.

This clone was recorded only once. V usage is TRBV27 and J usage is TRBJ2-1; TRBD2 might be the D (6 bases). Trimming removed 1 base at V and 12 bases at J, with 10 bases between. Germline V gene sequence: CDR1 MNHEY, CDR2 SMNVEV (reference sequence). CDR3 length: 12 residues. The CDR3 protein is CASSLYPSAQFF. The CDR3 DNA reads TGTGCCAGCAGTTTATACCCTAGCGCGCAGTTCTTC.

This chain joins TRBV11-3 and TRBJ2-5; weak D call: TRBD1 (6 bases). Trimming took off 4 bases at V and 5 bases at J, with 11 bases between the two ends. The CDR3 totals 13 residues. In germline, CDR1 is SGHNT, CDR2 YENEEA. The chain's CDR3 is CASSSGAVETQYF. The CDR3 DNA sequence: TGTGCCAGCAGCTCAGGGGCGGTGGAGACCCAGTACTTC.

CDR3 in DNA: TGCGCCAGCAGTGCTAGCGGCCAAGAGACCCAGTACTTC. As protein: CASSASGQETQYF. This rearrangement joins TRBV10-2 to TRBJ2-5, with 7 bases aligning to TRBD2. The length of the CDR3 is 13 residues. The V segment lost 4 bases and the J segment 1 base; nucleotides outside the gene matches: 0. Germline V lookup: CDR1 WSHSY, CDR2 SAAADI.

The chain couples TRBV7-2 to TRBJ2-7; 14 bases line up with TRBD2. This CDR3 spans 15 amino acids. Germline CDR1 and CDR2: SGHTA and FQGNSA. Trimming took 5 bases from V and 5 from J; bases not matched to a gene: 5. This CDR3 reads CASSPGTSGRDEQYF. In nucleotides, the CDR3 is TGTGCCAGCAGCCCCGGGACTAGCGGGAGAGACGAGCAGTACTTC.

The chain couples TRBV4-1 to TRBJ1-1, with a weak D call TRBD1 (5 bases). With 0 bases removed from V and 5 bases from J, the gap between germline ends came to 13 bases. The CDR3 has 15 amino acids. Per the germline V gene, CDR1 is MGHRA and CDR2 is YSYEKL. CDR3 in amino acids: CASSQEAGMGTEAFF. CDR3 sequence (DNA): TGCGCCAGCAGCCAAGAGGCAGGGATGGGTACTGAAGCTTTCTTT.

The chain recombines TRBV2 with TRBJ1-2; 10 bases are shared with TRBD1. V was pared by 4 bases and J by 6 bases, with 2 bases of the junction left unmatched. The germline V gene has CDR1 SNHLY and CDR2 FYNNEI. The CDR3 has 13 residues. Here the CDR3 reads CASSGDRGNGYTF. CDR3 bases: TGTGCCAGCAGTGGGGACAGGGGAAATGGCTACACCTTC.

On this clone: Other nucleotide sequences in the sample specify the same CDR3. This rearrangement joins TRBV5-1 to TRBJ1-5; TRBD1 might be the D (6 bases). V lost 0 bases to trimming and J lost 2 bases, with 6 bases between them. Germline CDR1 and CDR2: SGHRS and YFSETQ. This CDR3 spans 14 amino acids. Here the CDR3 DNA reads TGCGCCAGCAGCTTGGCAGGGGGCAATCAGCCCCAGCATTTT. Encoded protein: CASSLAGGNQPQHF.

The chain recombines TRBV9 with TRBJ1-1; 8 nucleotides align to TRBD1. CDR1 and CDR2 (germline): SGDLS, YYNGEE. This CDR3 is built from 15 residues. V lost 6 bases, J lost 3 bases, and 10 bases stayed unmatched. The CDR3 DNA reads TGTGCCAGCATGGTCCAGGGGGCGCGGGACACTGAAGCTTTCTTT. Translated, it gives CASMVQGARDTEAFF.